Listed here are 14 T cell receptor beta chains from one sample, sequenced in a study of T cell responses to AZD1222 COVID-19 vaccine. This table comes from immunoSEQ multiplex PCR, and its TCRdb copy is limited to in-frame clones, with some not included. The sample holds about 150,000 clones; 89% are singletons and the top ten take 5.1%. The sample here was peripheral blood, taken on day 0 of AZD1222 vaccination. All receptors derive from an adult in good health.

V usage is TRBV12-5 and J usage is TRBJ1-4; the D is unclear. Trimming pared 2 bases from V and 6 bases from J, leaving 16 bases between. This CDR3 region has 16 residues. Per germline, CDR1 LGHNT and CDR2 FRNRAP. DNA of the CDR3: TGTGCTAGTGGTTTGCGGCAGGCGGCAATATATGAAAAACTGTTTTTT. This encodes CASGLRQAAIYEKLFF.

The chain has TRBV28 and TRBJ1-2, with a weak D call TRBD1 (5 bases). Deletions cut 7 bases from V and 7 bases from J, with 13 bases between. There are 12 residues in the CDR3. Germline V lookup: CDR1 MDHEN, CDR2 SYDVKM. CDR3 region: CASTHPGVGYTF. CDR3 DNA sequence: TGTGCCAGCACTCACCCGGGGGTTGGCTACACCTTC.

Only one count was recorded for this clone. The V call is TRBV6-5, the J call TRBJ1-1, with 8 nucleotides matching TRBD1. Trimming removed 5 bases from V and 3 bases from J; junction bases left unmatched: 8. Looked up from germline, CDR1 is MNHEY and CDR2 is SVGAGI. The CDR3 has 15 amino acids. CDR3 protein: CASSPRGLGYTEAFF. The CDR3 DNA sequence: TGTGCCAGCAGTCCCAGGGGGCTCGGGTACACTGAAGCTTTCTTT.

This clone was counted once. The chain is built from TRBV3-1 (or the pseudogene TRBV3-2) and TRBJ2-3, with 7 bases matching TRBD2. J lost 3 bases, V lost 6 bases, and 12 bases had no gene match. The V gene's germline CDR1 is LGHDT and CDR2 YNNKEL (reference sequence). The CDR3 length is 16 residues. Written as DNA, the CDR3 is TGTGCCAGCAGTCATTGGGGGGGTCGGGGGACAGATACGCAGTATTTT. Protein product: CASSHWGGRGTDTQYF.

This chain links TRBV7-9 with TRBJ1-3; D is unclear. The CDR3 extends over 17 amino acids. Trimming shortened V by 0 bases and J by 0 bases, and 12 bases separated the two germline ends. Germline assignment: CDR1 SEHNR and CDR2 FQNEAQ (reference sequence). This CDR3 reads CASSLAGITSSGNTIYF. The CDR3 nucleotides read TGTGCCAGCAGCTTAGCGGGGATAACTTCCTCTGGAAACACCATATATTTT.

This clone was recorded once. The chain combines TRBV7-9 with TRBJ2-1; D uncertain. In germline, CDR1 is SEHNR, CDR2 FQNEAQ (reference sequence). The germline V and J ends were trimmed by 2 bases and 10 bases, with 12 bases remaining between them. The CDR3 is made up of 13 amino acids. The CDR3 bases are TGTGCCAGCAGCTTACATGAAGGGTCCGAGCAGTTCTTC. This gives the protein CASSLHEGSEQFF.

The chain combines TRBV7-2 with TRBJ1-1, with D possibly being TRBD1 (5 bases). V was pared by 5 bases and J by 11 bases, with 18 bases between. The CDR3 covers 13 residues. CDR1 SGHTA and CDR2 FQGNSA come from the germline V gene. The chain's CDR3 is CASSPPSSTVAFF. The CDR3 DNA reads as TGTGCCAGCAGCCCACCGAGCTCGACAGTGGCTTTCTTT.

The J gene is TRBJ1-1, the V gene TRBV27; TRBD1 might be the D (5 bases). The CDR3 totals 14 residues. Trimming left V 5 bases short and J 6 bases short, with 16 bases between. Germline V gives CDR1 MNHEY, CDR2 SMNVEV (reference sequence). This chain's CDR3 is CASSRSYPGSEAFF. The CDR3 region has the DNA TGTGCCAGCAGTCGATCTTACCCAGGGTCTGAAGCTTTCTTT.

This sequence joins TRBV2 and TRBJ2-7; unclear D gene. V was pared by 6 bases and J by 0 bases, with 6 bases between. This CDR3 has 12 residues. Per germline, CDR1 SNHLY and CDR2 FYNNEI. DNA for the CDR3: TGTGCCAGCAGGGCTAGCTCCTACGAGCAGTACTTC. The encoded protein is CASRASSYEQYF.

The V and J genes are TRBV6-6 and TRBJ2-3; D not certain. The CDR3 is made up of 14 amino acids. From germline, CDR1 is MNHNY and CDR2 SVGAGI (reference sequence). The ends were cut back, 0 bases at V and 2 bases at J, with 6 bases in the middle. The chain's CDR3 is CASSYSSPTDTQYF. CDR3 in DNA: TGTGCCAGCAGTTACTCTTCCCCCACAGATACGCAGTATTTT.

The rearrangement links TRBV18 to TRBJ1-1; maybe TRBD1 (5 bases). Deletions cut 7 bases from V and 2 bases from J, with 11 bases between. CDR3 length equals 13 residues. Germline V gives CDR1 KGHSH, CDR2 LQKENI. In nucleotides, the CDR3 is TGTGCCAGCTTGTCTCAGGGAAACACTGAAGCTTTCTTT. It specifies CASLSQGNTEAFF. The full variable domain, with the rest looked up from reference TRBV18 and TRBJ1-1, is NAGVMQNPRHLVRRRGQEARLRCSPMKGHSHVYWYRQLPEEGLKFMVYLQKENIIDESGMPKERFSAEFPKEGPSILRIQQVVRGDSAAYFCASLSQGNTEAFFGQGTRLTVV.

V is TRBV2 and J is TRBJ1-5, with TRBD1 matching over 8 bases. CDR3 size: 15 residues. V shed 5 bases, J shed 6 bases, and the junction held 9 bases outside the gene matches. Germline lookup yields CDR1 SNHLY and CDR2 FYNNEI. For the CDR3, the DNA is TGTGCCAGCAGTTTGGACAGGGTGGATCTTCAGCCCCAGCATTTT. Amino acids: CASSLDRVDLQPQHF.

V is TRBV30 and J is TRBJ1-2; possibly TRBD1 for D (6 bases). Trimming removed 5 bases from V and 7 bases from J, with 11 bases in between. CDR3 length: 11 residues. Germline lookup yields CDR1 GTSNPN and CDR2 SVGIG (reference sequence). The CDR3 coding sequence is TGTGCCTGGGGACGGGGGCTTGGCTACACCTTC. This encodes CAWGRGLGYTF.

Worth noting for this clone: Other DNA sequences in this sample translate to the same CDR3. The V gene is TRBV7-2, the J gene TRBJ1-1, with no clear D. V lost 1 base and J 2 bases, leaving 8 bases between the germline ends. Germline lookup yields CDR1 SGHTA and CDR2 FQGNSA. The length of the CDR3 is 14 residues. CDR3 sequence reads: CASSLGQLNTEAFF. The CDR3 nucleotides are TGTGCCAGCAGCTTAGGGCAGCTTAACACTGAAGCTTTCTTT.